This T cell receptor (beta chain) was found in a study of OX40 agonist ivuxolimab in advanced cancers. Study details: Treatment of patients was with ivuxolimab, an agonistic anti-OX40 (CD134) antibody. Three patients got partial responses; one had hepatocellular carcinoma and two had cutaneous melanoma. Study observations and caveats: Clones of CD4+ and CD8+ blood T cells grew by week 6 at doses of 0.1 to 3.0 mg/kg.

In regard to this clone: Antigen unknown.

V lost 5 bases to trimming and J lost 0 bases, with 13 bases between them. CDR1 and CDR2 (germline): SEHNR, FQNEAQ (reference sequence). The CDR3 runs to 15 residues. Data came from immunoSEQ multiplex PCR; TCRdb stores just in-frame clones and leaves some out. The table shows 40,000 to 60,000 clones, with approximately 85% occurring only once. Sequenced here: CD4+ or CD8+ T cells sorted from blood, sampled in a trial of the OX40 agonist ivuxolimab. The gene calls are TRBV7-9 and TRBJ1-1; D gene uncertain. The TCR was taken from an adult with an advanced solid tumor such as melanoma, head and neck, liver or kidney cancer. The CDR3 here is CASSPGRAVNTEAFF. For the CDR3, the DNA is TGTGCCAGCAGCCCCGGGAGGGCGGTGAACACTGAAGCTTTCTTT.